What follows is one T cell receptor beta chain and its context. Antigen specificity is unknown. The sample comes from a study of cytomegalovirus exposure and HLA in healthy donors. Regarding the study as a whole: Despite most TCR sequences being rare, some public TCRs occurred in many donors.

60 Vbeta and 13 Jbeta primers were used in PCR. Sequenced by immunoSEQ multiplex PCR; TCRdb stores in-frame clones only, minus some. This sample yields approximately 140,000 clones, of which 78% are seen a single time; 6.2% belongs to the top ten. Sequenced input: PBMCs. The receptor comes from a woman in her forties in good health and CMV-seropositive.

The CDR3 DNA sequence: TGTGCCAGCACACAGGAGCCTTTAACTAATGAAAAACTGTTTTTT. This sequence encodes CASTQEPLTNEKLFF. This chain connects TRBV28 to TRBJ1-4, with a possible D match to TRBD1 (5 bases). The V end lost 7 bases, the J end lost 1 base, and 13 bases lay between the germline ends. In germline, CDR1 is MDHEN, CDR2 SYDVKM. The CDR3 spans 15 residues.